The clone carrying this T cell receptor beta chain has just one count. What it recognizes is unknown. The entry originates in a study of OX40 agonist ivuxolimab in advanced cancers. Regarding the study as a whole: No antigen was identified for the clonally expanded peripheral T cells.

V shed 0 bases and J shed 5 bases, with 13 bases lying between them. The CDR3 contains 15 residues. Germline V gene lookup returns CDR1 SNHLY and CDR2 FYNNEI. The method was immunoSEQ multiplex PCR; TCRdb's version includes in-frame clones alone and lacks a portion of them. This table holds 60,000 to 70,000 clones, 75% to 90% found once. This receptor was identified in an adult with an advanced solid tumor such as melanoma, head and neck, liver or kidney cancer. The chain employs TRBV2 and TRBJ2-5, with D perhaps matching TRBD2 (7 bases). The sample in question was CD4+ or CD8+ T cells sorted from blood, obtained in a trial of the OX40 agonist ivuxolimab. The CDR3 DNA is TGTGCCAGCAGTGAAGCGGGGGGGGCCCGGGAGACCCAGTACTTC. The encoded protein is CASSEAGGARETQYF.